The 18 T cell receptor beta chains below all came from one sample that was sequenced in a study of cytomegalovirus exposure and HLA in healthy donors. Both 60 Vbeta primers and 13 Jbeta primers went into the PCR. Sequencing used immunoSEQ multiplex PCR; TCRdb keeps in-frame clones, though not all of them. The sample shows tens of thousands of clones, 80% of them seen only once. Sequences were obtained from PBMCs. All receptors come from a male donor in good health and CMV-seronegative.

This clone was counted only a few times. The chain uses TRBV29-1 and TRBJ1-1; 10 bases match TRBD1. The CDR3 totals 14 residues. Trimming took 7 bases from V and 6 from J; bases not matched to a gene: 11. Per germline, CDR1 SQVTM and CDR2 ANQGSEA. CDR3 in amino acids: CSAKVGTGASEAFF. In nucleotides, the CDR3 is TGCAGCGCAAAAGTCGGGACAGGGGCATCTGAAGCTTTCTTT.

In DNA, the CDR3 is TGTGCCAGCAGCCGGAGAGTTTGGGCGGGGGGTTCCACAGATACGCAGTATTTT. Its protein is CASSRRVWAGGSTDTQYF. The gene calls are TRBV11-2 and TRBJ2-3; 8 nucleotides agree with TRBD2. With 5 bases clipped from V and 2 bases from J, the junction kept 15 bases outside the gene matches. The CDR3 covers 18 residues. CDR1 is SGHAT, CDR2 FQNNGV, per germline.

The chain is built from TRBV9 and TRBJ2-3; TRBD2 matches 12 bases. This CDR3 comprises 15 residues. Germline assignment: CDR1 SGDLS and CDR2 YYNGEE. V lost 4 bases to trimming and J lost 4 bases; unmatched junction nucleotides: 4. CDR3 sequence reads: CASSPRTSGADTQYF. DNA of the CDR3: TGTGCCAGCAGCCCCAGGACTAGCGGGGCAGATACGCAGTATTTT. Combining the CDR3 with reference TRBV9 and TRBJ2-3 gives the whole variable domain DSGVTQTPKHLITATGQRVTLRCSPRSGDLSVYWYQQSLDQGLQFLIQYYNGEERAKGNILERFSAQQFPDLHSELNLSSLELGDSALYFCASSPRTSGADTQYFGPGTRLTVL.

This chain joins TRBV29-1 and TRBJ2-1, with 13 bases identical to TRBD2. Germline V gene lookup returns CDR1 SQVTM and CDR2 ANQGSEA. V lost 7 bases, J lost 8 bases, and 8 bases stayed unmatched. The CDR3 is 14 amino acids. This chain's CDR3 is CSATTSGGADEQFF. The CDR3 nucleotides read TGCAGCGCTACAACTAGCGGGGGGGCCGATGAGCAGTTCTTC.

The chain employs TRBV7-9 and TRBJ2-7, with 10 positions matching TRBD1. Germline loops: CDR1 SEHNR, CDR2 FQNEAQ (reference sequence). V shed 4 bases and J 0 bases; nucleotides not matched to a gene: 6. The CDR3 is made up of 16 amino acids. In nucleotides, the CDR3 is TGTGCCAGCAGCTCCCTTTGGACAGGGGGCTCCTACGAGCAGTACTTC. As protein: CASSSLWTGGSYEQYF.

The rearrangement joins TRBV13 to TRBJ2-7, with 7 bases matching TRBD1. Germline lookup yields CDR1 PRHDT and CDR2 FYEKMQ (reference sequence). Germline trimming cut 1 base from V and 3 bases from J; bases unmatched to any gene: 3. The CDR3 contains 14 residues. The DNA for the CDR3 is TGTGCCAGCAGCTTAGAGGGGACAGTCTACGAGCAGTACTTC. Encoded protein: CASSLEGTVYEQYF.

J is TRBJ1-5 and V is TRBV10-3, with TRBD1 matching over 10 bases. This CDR3 region has 16 residues. From germline, CDR1 is ENHRY and CDR2 SYGVKD. V gave up 10 bases and J gave up 0 bases; unmatched junction bases: 9. CDR3 protein: CATQDRGKNSNQPQHF. CDR3 sequence (DNA): TGTGCCACCCAGGACAGGGGGAAAAATAGCAATCAGCCCCAGCATTTT.

This sequence joins TRBV30 and TRBJ1-5, with TRBD1 as a possible D gene (6 bases). This CDR3 has 13 residues. CDR1 GTSNPN and CDR2 SVGIG come from the germline V gene (reference sequence). Trimming cost V 4 bases and J 4 bases, with 11 bases left between them. The CDR3 DNA is TGTGCCTGGAATGGGGGCGGAAATCAGCCCCAGCATTTT. Translating it yields CAWNGGGNQPQHF.

The chain has TRBV4-2 and TRBJ2-3; no clear D gene. Per the germline V gene, CDR1 is LGHNA and CDR2 is YNFKEQ. V gave up 1 base and J gave up 4 bases, with 15 bases separating them. The CDR3 is 16 amino acids. CDR3 bases: TGTGCCAGCAGCCAAGGGTCGGCTAGTGGCCCAGATACGCAGTATTTT. Translated, it gives CASSQGSASGPDTQYF.

The genes are TRBV7-6 and TRBJ2-1; D is ambiguous. Germline CDR1 SGHVS, CDR2 FNYEAQ. V lost 4 bases and J 4 bases, leaving 8 bases between the germline ends. This CDR3 is 13 amino acids long. CDR3 DNA sequence: TGTGCCAGCAGCTACCGACTGTACAATGAGCAGTTCTTC. Translating it yields CASSYRLYNEQFF.

CDR3 DNA sequence: TGTGCCAGCAGCCCAACCGGACTAGAACTTACAGATACGCAGTATTTT. Amino acid sequence: CASSPTGLELTDTQYF. This rearrangement joins TRBV11-2 to TRBJ2-3; 7 nucleotides match TRBD2. The CDR3 covers 16 residues. Germline V gene sequence: CDR1 SGHAT, CDR2 FQNNGV. Trimming took 5 bases from V and 3 from J; bases not matched to a gene: 11.

The CDR3 protein is CASISARGEKLFF. DNA for the CDR3: TGTGCCAGCATATCAGCCCGAGGAGAAAAACTGTTTTTT. This chain links TRBV2 with TRBJ1-4; D unclear. V dropped 7 bases and J dropped 8 bases, with 14 bases sitting between them. Germline CDR1 is SNHLY and CDR2 is FYNNEI. The CDR3 covers 13 residues.

The genes are TRBV18 and TRBJ2-7; TRBD2 aligns across 10 bases. Germline V lookup: CDR1 KGHSH, CDR2 LQKENI. The CDR3 length is 16 residues. V lost 0 bases, J lost 5 bases, and 7 bases stayed unmatched. DNA for the CDR3: TGTGCCAGCTCACCACCGTCTCTAGCGGGGGTAAACGAGCAGTACTTC. Its protein is CASSPPSLAGVNEQYF.

In its sample, this clone was seen a few times. The chain links TRBV5-6 to TRBJ1-4; possible D gene TRBD1, 6 bases. CDR3 length: 15 amino acids. Germline assignment: CDR1 SGHDT and CDR2 YYEEEE. V gave up 4 bases and J gave up 4 bases, with 14 bases separating them. In nucleotides, the CDR3 is TGTGCCAGCAGCGGATACAGGGCGAATAATGAAAAACTGTTTTTT. Translated, it gives CASSGYRANNEKLFF.

CDR3 sequence reads: CASSFRGGPSEDTQYF. CDR3 DNA: TGCGCCAGCAGTTTCCGGGGGGGACCTTCTGAGGATACGCAGTATTTT. The chain uses TRBV5-1 and TRBJ2-3; 8 nucleotides agree with TRBD2. CDR3 length equals 16 residues. CDR1 is SGHRS and CDR2 is YFSETQ in the germline V gene. The V and J ends lost 5 bases and 6 bases, in that order; junction bases with no gene match: 14.

V is TRBV15 and J is TRBJ2-1, with 10 positions matching TRBD1. V dropped 9 bases and J dropped 6; count of bases not matched to a gene: 20. The CDR3 has 18 amino acids. Germline CDR1 reads LNHNV; CDR2 reads YYDKDF (reference sequence). This chain's CDR3 is CATTDRGRLGLPSNEQFF. CDR3 DNA: TGTGCCACGACCGACAGGGGGCGCCTCGGTCTTCCTAGCAATGAGCAGTTCTTC.

The chain combines TRBV10-3 with TRBJ2-7, with TRBD1 identical over 10 bases. The junction had 10 bases not matched to a gene; V was cut back by 9 bases and J by 2 bases. This CDR3 region has 15 residues. Germline values: CDR1 ENHRY, CDR2 SYGVKD. The CDR3 DNA reads TGTGCCATACAAGGACCCGGGACAGGGGCCTACGAGCAGTACTTC. It is translated as CAIQGPGTGAYEQYF.

There are a few counts of this clone. In DNA, the CDR3 is TGTGCCAGCACCTCTGGCGGTCCGAACACTGAAGCTTTCTTT. Protein sequence: CASTSGGPNTEAFF. This sequence joins TRBV6-1 and TRBJ1-1; D call uncertain. The CDR3 totals 14 residues. V lost 7 bases to trimming and J lost 1 base, with 13 bases between them. Germline V gene data show CDR1 as MNHNS and CDR2 as SASEGT.